Listed below are T cell receptor beta chains from one sample, sequenced in a study of T-cell memory formation after mild COVID-19. TCRdb used MiXCR to reprocess the 5' RACE reads, holding one entry per CDR3 protein. The data show a few hundred thousand distinct CDR3 sequences, around 17% seen once. Sequenced sample: PBMCs or a T cell subset sorted from them (not recorded which). The receptors derive from a man between 18 and 35 years old who had mild COVID-19 (a few samples of this study predate the infection). Cell type and time point are not known. Both conserved end residues are part of each CDR3. The order of the fields is CDR3 DNA, CDR3 protein, V gene, D gene, clone size, J gene. A D gene is named only where the DNA matches it firmly. Clone size appears in some rows only: once, few, many, or a class for an expanded clone.

cdr3_nt: TGTGCCAGCAGCTTAGCGACAGGAGGGGGCCAAGAGACCCAGTACTTC
cdr3_aa: CASSLATGGGQETQYF
v_call: TRBV7-9
d_call: .
clone_size: .
j_call: TRBJ2-5

cdr3_nt: TGCGCCAGCAGCCCGGACAGGGGTATCACCGGGGAGCTGTTTTTT
cdr3_aa: CASSPDRGITGELFF
v_call: TRBV5-1
d_call: TRBD1
clone_size: many
j_call: TRBJ2-2

cdr3_nt: TGTGCCAGCAGCTTAGGCGGGCCCCCAGGAGATACGCAGTATTTT
cdr3_aa: CASSLGGPPGDTQYF
v_call: TRBV5-5
d_call: .
clone_size: few
j_call: TRBJ2-3

cdr3_nt: TGCGCCAGCAGCTTGATCACCTCCACCGGGGAGCTGTTTTTT
cdr3_aa: CASSLITSTGELFF
v_call: TRBV5-1
d_call: .
clone_size: few
j_call: TRBJ2-2

cdr3_nt: TGCAGTTCCGGGACCGCGGGCGAGCAGTACTTC
cdr3_aa: CSSGTAGEQYF
v_call: TRBV20-1
d_call: .
clone_size: many
j_call: TRBJ2-7

cdr3_nt: TGCGCCAGCAGCTTCTACCCTCGAGCTAACTATGGCTACACCTTC
cdr3_aa: CASSFYPRANYGYTF
v_call: TRBV5-1
d_call: .
clone_size: .
j_call: TRBJ1-2

cdr3_nt: TGTGCCAGCAGGTTACAGGCAAACCCGAATTCACCCCTCCACTTT
cdr3_aa: CASRLQANPNSPLHF
v_call: TRBV12-3/TRBV12-4
d_call: .
clone_size: .
j_call: TRBJ1-6

cdr3_nt: TGCGCCAGCAGCCCCGGGCGGGGGGCCTCCTACAATGAGCAGTTCTTC
cdr3_aa: CASSPGRGASYNEQFF
v_call: TRBV5-1
d_call: TRBD2
clone_size: few
j_call: TRBJ2-1

cdr3_nt: TGCGCCAGCAGCTTTAGCCCCAGGGGAATTACGAACACCGGGGAGCTGTTTTTT
cdr3_aa: CASSFSPRGITNTGELFF
v_call: TRBV5-1
d_call: .
clone_size: few
j_call: TRBJ2-2

cdr3_nt: TGTGCCAGCAACCATCTGGGGCTCCGTGCAGATACGCAGTATTTT
cdr3_aa: CASNHLGLRADTQYF
v_call: TRBV7-2
d_call: .
clone_size: few
j_call: TRBJ2-3

cdr3_nt: TGTGCCATCAGTTTATCAGGGGCGTCCTATAATTCACCCCTCCACTTT
cdr3_aa: CAISLSGASYNSPLHF
v_call: TRBV10-3
d_call: .
clone_size: few
j_call: TRBJ1-6

cdr3_nt: TGTGCCAGCAGCTTGCAGGGTATGGTGTATCAGCCCCAGCATTTT
cdr3_aa: CASSLQGMVYQPQHF
v_call: TRBV7-8
d_call: .
clone_size: few
j_call: TRBJ1-5

cdr3_nt: TGTGCCAGCAGGGCTAGCGGACCGAGGGGAAACATTCAGTACTTC
cdr3_aa: CASRASGPRGNIQYF
v_call: TRBV27
d_call: TRBD2
clone_size: few
j_call: TRBJ2-4

cdr3_nt: TGTGCCAGCAGTCTACCCCAGGGTTGCTATGGCTACACCTTC
cdr3_aa: CASSLPQGCYGYTF
v_call: TRBV27
d_call: .
clone_size: .
j_call: TRBJ1-2

cdr3_nt: TGTGCCAGCAGTGAACTCGGGGGTCCCCCTGAGCAGTTCTTC
cdr3_aa: CASSELGGPPEQFF
v_call: TRBV6-1
d_call: .
clone_size: few
j_call: TRBJ2-1

cdr3_nt: TGTGCCAGCAGTGACGCGCGTGGAAACTATGGCTACACCTTC
cdr3_aa: CASSDARGNYGYTF
v_call: TRBV27
d_call: .
clone_size: few
j_call: TRBJ1-2

cdr3_nt: TGTGCCAGCAGTGGACGTCGCAGGATCCGCCAAGAGACCCAGTACTTC
cdr3_aa: CASSGRRRIRQETQYF
v_call: TRBV2
d_call: .
clone_size: few
j_call: TRBJ2-5

cdr3_nt: TGTGCCAGCAGCTTTTGGGGATTTAGCAATCAGCCCCAGCATTTT
cdr3_aa: CASSFWGFSNQPQHF
v_call: TRBV5-6
d_call: .
clone_size: .
j_call: TRBJ1-5

cdr3_nt: TGTGCCAGCTGGGTCGGGACGGCCTACACTGAAGCTTTCTTT
cdr3_aa: CASWVGTAYTEAFF
v_call: TRBV6-2/TRBV6-3
d_call: .
clone_size: .
j_call: TRBJ1-1

cdr3_nt: TGTGCCAGCAGCCCACCCAGCCTCTGGGAAGCTTTCTTT
cdr3_aa: CASSPPSLWEAFF
v_call: TRBV7-9
d_call: .
clone_size: .
j_call: TRBJ1-1

cdr3_nt: TGTGCCAGCAGCCGCGTGAAACAGGGGGCTGGCTACAATGAGCAGTTCTTC
cdr3_aa: CASSRVKQGAGYNEQFF
v_call: TRBV7-9
d_call: TRBD1
clone_size: few
j_call: TRBJ2-1

cdr3_nt: TGCGCCAGCAGCTGGACAGGGGGCAACACCGGGGAGCTGTTTTTT
cdr3_aa: CASSWTGGNTGELFF
v_call: TRBV5-1
d_call: TRBD1
clone_size: .
j_call: TRBJ2-2

cdr3_nt: TGCAGCGTTGAGCGGGGGGCCCCCAATGAGCAGTTCTTC
cdr3_aa: CSVERGAPNEQFF
v_call: TRBV29-1
d_call: TRBD2
clone_size: .
j_call: TRBJ2-1

cdr3_nt: TGCAGCGTTGCGGACTTGAAAGAGACCCAGTACTTC
cdr3_aa: CSVADLKETQYF
v_call: TRBV29-1
d_call: .
clone_size: .
j_call: TRBJ2-5

cdr3_nt: TGTGCCAGCAGCGTGAGCGGGGGGGCACGGCAGTACTTC
cdr3_aa: CASSVSGGARQYF
v_call: TRBV7-2
d_call: TRBD2
clone_size: few
j_call: TRBJ2-7

cdr3_nt: TGTGCCAGCAGCTTTTTACGACAGGGTCTTGGCTACACCTTC
cdr3_aa: CASSFLRQGLGYTF
v_call: TRBV7-9
d_call: TRBD1
clone_size: .
j_call: TRBJ1-2

cdr3_nt: TGTGCCAGCAGCCCCCGGTGGGACAATGAGCAGTTCTTC
cdr3_aa: CASSPRWDNEQFF
v_call: TRBV7-8
d_call: .
clone_size: few
j_call: TRBJ2-1

cdr3_nt: TGTGCCAGCAGCTTAGCTTCGGTCCCGCTTAATCAGCCCCAGCATTTT
cdr3_aa: CASSLASVPLNQPQHF
v_call: TRBV7-8
d_call: .
clone_size: .
j_call: TRBJ1-5

cdr3_nt: TGCGCCAGCAGCCAAGTGGTCAGACACACTGAAGCTTTCTTT
cdr3_aa: CASSQVVRHTEAFF
v_call: TRBV4-3
d_call: .
clone_size: few
j_call: TRBJ1-1

cdr3_nt: TGTGCCAGCAGCCATTCAGGGCTAGCGGGGGGGCAAGAGACCCAGTACTTC
cdr3_aa: CASSHSGLAGGQETQYF
v_call: TRBV4-2
d_call: TRBD2
clone_size: many
j_call: TRBJ2-5

cdr3_nt: TGCAGCGTTGAAGAACGGTGGAATGAGCAGTTCTTC
cdr3_aa: CSVEERWNEQFF
v_call: TRBV29-1
d_call: .
clone_size: many
j_call: TRBJ2-1

cdr3_nt: TGTGCCAGCAGCAGCCGGGACACCGGCTCTGGGGCCAACGTCCTGACTTTC
cdr3_aa: CASSSRDTGSGANVLTF
v_call: TRBV7-9
d_call: .
clone_size: .
j_call: TRBJ2-6

cdr3_nt: TGCGCCAGCAGCCTATACAGGGCGGAGGAAAAACTGTTTTTT
cdr3_aa: CASSLYRAEEKLFF
v_call: TRBV5-1
d_call: .
clone_size: few
j_call: TRBJ1-4

cdr3_nt: TGTGCCATCAGTGGGGGGGTTGCGGGGCCGACCTACAATGAGCAGTTCTTC
cdr3_aa: CAISGGVAGPTYNEQFF
v_call: TRBV10-3
d_call: .
clone_size: .
j_call: TRBJ2-1

cdr3_nt: TGTGCCAGCAGCTCGGACTACAATCAGCCCCAGCATTTT
cdr3_aa: CASSSDYNQPQHF
v_call: TRBV7-2
d_call: .
clone_size: many
j_call: TRBJ1-5

cdr3_nt: TGCGCCAGCAGCTCTTGGACAGACCCCTATGGCTACACCTTC
cdr3_aa: CASSSWTDPYGYTF
v_call: TRBV5-1
d_call: .
clone_size: .
j_call: TRBJ1-2

cdr3_nt: TGTGCCAGCAGTTCAGACGGCCTTCTAGCGGGGCCTCACAATGAGCAGTTCTTC
cdr3_aa: CASSSDGLLAGPHNEQFF
v_call: TRBV6-2/TRBV6-3
d_call: TRBD2
clone_size: .
j_call: TRBJ2-1

cdr3_nt: TGTGCCTGGAGTAGGTCTAGCGGGGGATATTGCACAGATACGCAGTATTTT
cdr3_aa: CAWSRSSGGYCTDTQYF
v_call: TRBV30
d_call: TRBD2
clone_size: few
j_call: TRBJ2-3

cdr3_nt: TGTGCCAGCAGGGTGACTAGCGGGGGGTCGGGAACGCAGTATTTT
cdr3_aa: CASRVTSGGSGTQYF
v_call: TRBV6-5
d_call: TRBD2
clone_size: .
j_call: TRBJ2-3

cdr3_nt: TGTGCCAGCAGCTTGATTCCGGGTGGAGAGACCCAGTACTTC
cdr3_aa: CASSLIPGGETQYF
v_call: TRBV5-6
d_call: .
clone_size: .
j_call: TRBJ2-5

cdr3_nt: TGTGCCAGCCAGTGGCAGTTGATGTATGGCTACACCTTC
cdr3_aa: CASQWQLMYGYTF
v_call: TRBV6-9
d_call: .
clone_size: .
j_call: TRBJ1-2